This TCR beta chain emerged from a study of identical twins. TCRdb re-called the 5' RACE reads with MiXCR, one entry per CDR3 protein. The data contain hundreds of thousands of distinct CDR3 sequences, 5.5% to 8% of them seen just once; the ten biggest clones take up roughly 3.6%. This clonotype appeared many times. CDR1 SGHRS and CDR2 YFSETQ come from the germline V gene. The CDR3 consists of 15 residues. V was clipped by 4 bases and J by 4 bases; unmatched bases: 8. This sample also belongs to another study, concerning yellow fever vaccine responses in identical twins.

The source of this sequence is a young woman in good health. The sequenced sample was memory (CD45RO+) T cells sorted from blood. The chain employs TRBV5-1 and TRBJ2-5, with TRBD1 matching 9 bases. This CDR3 is CASSAGQGWGETQYF. In DNA, the CDR3 is TGCGCCAGCAGCGCGGGACAGGGATGGGGAGAGACCCAGTACTTC.